The present TCR beta chain was sequenced within a study of blood T cell dynamics during melanoma immunotherapy (dated by TCRdb to the early 2020s). A note on the overall study: Patients with metastatic melanoma were treated with first-line pembrolizumab or nivolumab plus ipilimumab as standard of care in the United Kingdom. The training cohort was made up of consecutive patients, while a further independent group of patients from the same centre was pooled to form an external validation set. To identify early correlates of response, the study profiled peripheral T cell receptor repertoires in patients with metastatic melanoma before and after one cycle of checkpoint inhibitor therapy. Points the paper makes about the study in general: The relatively small sample size was acknowledged as a potential limitation on generalization of the results. Whether the T cell clones behind the repertoire changes were melanoma-specific or instead reflected general immune activation was something the study could not determine. A bifurcated reorganization of the PBMC repertoire at W3, with increased clonality or increased diversity, was observed in patients who later achieved disease control, unlike in progressors.

A fixed 350 ng of DNA was loaded for every bulk PBMC sample. TCR beta CDR3 sequences were amplified from genomic DNA using the immunoSEQ TCRb Assay kit according to manufacturer instructions. The KAPA Library Quantification Kit for Illumina platforms was used to quantify pooled libraries by qPCR. Sequencing of the pooled libraries was done on an Illumina NextSeq 500, with clustering at about 0.6-1.1 pM. In the paper's pipeline: TCR data were analyzed using immunoSEQ ANALYZER and the R LymphoSeq package. A rearrangement efficiency score was calculated as productive divided by the sum of productive and non-productive CDR3 sequences. Clonality was measured with the Gini coefficient and diversity with the Renyi index at alpha=1, and both measures were compared pairwise between timepoints within each patient. Clonal relatedness, based on an edit distance of 3, and repertoire similarity, based on the Bhattacharyya coefficient, were both computed in LymphoSeq. Linear discriminant analysis on week-3 changes in clonality and diversity was built with the R MASS and caret packages to classify response. The source is immuneACCESS, and TCRdb retained only in-frame sequences with V and J called. Part of the clones is not carried over; for the studies checked, unresolved V genes explain less than half of this, and the remainder is unexplained. D and trimming were read from the DNA, whereas the V and J calls and clone size are those reported in that table. This sample holds fewer than 15,000 clones; around 86% were observed only once. Clones ranked in the top ten supply 4% to 5.5% of the sample.

The sample's time point label, decoded: week 3, after first cycle of checkpoint inhibitor. Blood samples were taken before treatment (T0) and at week 3 (W3), following the first cycle of checkpoint blockade. Except for a couple of patients with rapid clinical progression, response was assessed 12 weeks after the first infusion by RECIST 1.1; disease control meant complete response, partial response or stable disease. Any patient who had received prior systemic cancer treatment, was on concomitant immunosuppressant therapy or had synchronous other active malignancies was excluded. To track both circulating cells and T cell turnover, TCR beta was sequenced from bulk PBMC as well as from plasma cell-free DNA. PBMC were isolated from blood with Lymphoprep and SepMate tubes, followed by red cell lysis. QIAamp DNA Blood Mini kits were used to extract DNA from PBMC and from sorted T cell subsets. Comments on this clone: Its antigen is unknown. Base quality data are lacking; no much larger clone is found one base away.

This receptor was taken from a human donor with melanoma. Specimen: blood, collected from a patient treated with checkpoint blockade.

DNA sequence: TGTGCCAGCAGCCCATCAAGAAACAGCCTCTACGAGCAGTACTTC. Its translation is CASSPSRNSLYEQYF. The V and J genes are TRBV9 and TRBJ2-7; the D gene remains uncertain. CDR1 and CDR2, per the germline V gene, are SGDLS and YYNGEE. Measured from the cysteine to the phenylalanine, the CDR3 is 15 residues long. The kept DNA is CDR3 alone, 45 bases in frame from the first base. Trimming at the junction amounts to 4 bases on V and 3 bases on J, and the germline ends lie 17 bases apart.